The 7 T cell receptor beta chains given below trace back to one sample, sequenced in a study of OX40 agonist ivuxolimab in advanced cancers. Method: immunoSEQ multiplex PCR; TCRdb's copy keeps in-frame clones and lacks some. This table holds 50,000 to 75,000 clones, roughly 91% found once. The sequenced sample was CD4+ or CD8+ T cells sorted from blood, obtained in a trial of the OX40 agonist ivuxolimab. Source of these receptors: an adult with an advanced solid tumor such as melanoma, head and neck, liver or kidney cancer.

The chain has TRBV4-1 and TRBJ2-1; 13 bases map to TRBD2. The J segment lost 4 bases and the V segment lost 0 bases, leaving 6 bases of the junction unmatched. The CDR3 runs 18 residues. Germline loops: CDR1 MGHRA, CDR2 YSYEKL. The CDR3 reads CASSQDGGLAGSYNEQFF. DNA of the CDR3: TGCGCCAGCAGCCAAGATGGGGGACTAGCGGGAAGTTACAATGAGCAGTTCTTC.

The chain is built from TRBV5-4 and TRBJ1-6; a weak D match, TRBD1 (5 bases). V lost 3 bases and J 9 bases, leaving 16 bases between the germline ends. The CDR3 runs to 15 residues. CDR1 is SGHNT and CDR2 is YYREEE in the germline V gene (reference sequence). CDR3 sequence: CASSWAGGLASPLHF. CDR3 in DNA: TGTGCCAGCAGCTGGGCCGGGGGACTCGCTTCACCCCTCCACTTT.

V usage is TRBV11-2 and J usage is TRBJ1-2; TRBD1 aligns across 7 bases. The junction had 5 bases not matched to a gene; V was cut back by 4 bases and J by 0 bases. The CDR3 has 15 residues. Germline V CDR1 and CDR2: SGHAT, FQNNGV. CDR3 region: CASSSGQTTNYGYTF. CDR3 DNA: TGTGCCAGCAGCTCGGGACAGACGACTAACTATGGCTACACCTTC.

This clone was found a few times. The V and J genes are TRBV6-6 and TRBJ1-5, with 8 bases aligning to TRBD1. J gave up 4 bases and V 5 bases, and 7 bases lay outside the gene matches. CDR1 is MNHNY, CDR2 SVGAGI, per germline (reference sequence). This CDR3 spans 15 amino acids. The chain's CDR3 is CASSETDRANQPQHF. CDR3 in DNA: TGTGCCAGCAGTGAGACGGACAGGGCGAATCAGCCCCAGCATTTT.

The chain carries TRBV7-8 and TRBJ2-3, with D possibly being TRBD1 (5 bases). This CDR3 contains 13 residues. The germline V and J ends were trimmed by 5 bases and 4 bases, with 10 bases remaining between them. The germline gives CDR1 SGHVS, CDR2 FQNEAQ. CDR3 in amino acids: CASSLEGADTQYF. The CDR3 nucleotides read TGTGCCAGCAGCCTGGAAGGGGCAGATACGCAGTATTTT. Variable domain in full (rest from reference TRBV7-8 and TRBJ2-3): GAGVSQSPRYKVAKRGQDVALRCDPISGHVSLFWYQQALGQGPEFLTYFQNEAQLDKSGLPSDRFFAERPEGSVSTLKIQRTQQEDSAVYLCASSLEGADTQYFGPGTRLTVL.

The chain couples TRBV2 to TRBJ2-3; the D is unclear. The CDR3 totals 12 residues. Between the trimmed V and J ends, which lost 5 bases and 2 bases, there was a span of 5 bases. Germline V CDR1 and CDR2: SNHLY, FYNNEI. For the CDR3, the DNA is TGTGCCAGCAGTCCGACCACAGATACGCAGTATTTT. As protein: CASSPTTDTQYF.

This chain links TRBV7-6 with TRBJ1-5; no reliable D call. CDR3 length equals 16 residues. The germline gives CDR1 SGHVS, CDR2 FNYEAQ. Trimming removed 0 bases from V and 0 bases from J, with 9 bases in between. In DNA form, the CDR3 reads TGTGCCAGCAGCTTAGCGCCGGGGTATAGCAATCAGCCCCAGCATTTT. It specifies CASSLAPGYSNQPQHF.